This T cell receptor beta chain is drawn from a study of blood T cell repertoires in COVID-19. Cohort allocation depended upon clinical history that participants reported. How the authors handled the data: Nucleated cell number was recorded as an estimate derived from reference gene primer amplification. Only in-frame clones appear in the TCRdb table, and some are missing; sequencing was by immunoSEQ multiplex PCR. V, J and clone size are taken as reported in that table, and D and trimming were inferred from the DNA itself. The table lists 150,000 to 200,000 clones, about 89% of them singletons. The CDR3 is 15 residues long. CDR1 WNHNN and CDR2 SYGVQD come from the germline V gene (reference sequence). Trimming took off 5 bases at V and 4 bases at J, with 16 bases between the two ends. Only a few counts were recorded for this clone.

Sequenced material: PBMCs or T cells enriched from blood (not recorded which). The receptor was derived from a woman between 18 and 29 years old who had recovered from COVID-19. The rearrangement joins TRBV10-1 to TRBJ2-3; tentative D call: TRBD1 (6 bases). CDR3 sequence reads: CASSLELTGADTQYF. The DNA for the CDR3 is TGCGCCAGCAGTCTTGAATTGACAGGCGCAGATACGCAGTATTTT.